The 32 T cell receptor beta chains listed next were all sequenced from one sample in a study of blood T cell repertoires in COVID-19. The data were produced by immunoSEQ multiplex PCR, yet TCRdb's version contains in-frame clones alone and is incomplete. This sample carries some 530,000 clones, 75% to 90% of them seen once, and the ten largest clones take 3% to 3.5%. The sequenced sample consisted of peripheral blood. These receptors came from a human donor in a cohort sampled during active COVID-19.

J is TRBJ2-2 and V is TRBV5-1; D is ambiguous. The germline V gene has CDR1 SGHRS and CDR2 YFSETQ. This CDR3 has 17 amino acids. V was shortened by 0 bases and J by 2 bases, with 14 bases between the two germline ends. DNA for the CDR3: TGCGCCAGCAGCTTGGGATTTAGCTCCCGAAACACCGGGGAGCTGTTTTTT. This sequence encodes CASSLGFSSRNTGELFF.

The rearrangement uses TRBV9 and TRBJ2-3; tentatively, D is TRBD1 (5 bases). The V and J ends lost 4 bases and 6 bases respectively, with 21 bases between them. This CDR3 is built from 16 residues. Looked up from germline, CDR1 is SGDLS and CDR2 is YYNGEE. Here the CDR3 reads CASSPFGREKEDTQYF. The CDR3 bases are TGTGCCAGCAGCCCCTTCGGCAGGGAAAAGGAGGATACGCAGTATTTT. The variable domain in full, with the rest retrieved from reference TRBV9 and TRBJ2-3, is DSGVTQTPKHLITATGQRVTLRCSPRSGDLSVYWYQQSLDQGLQFLIQYYNGEERAKGNILERFSAQQFPDLHSELNLSSLELGDSALYFCASSPFGREKEDTQYFGPGTRLTVL.

The genes are TRBV4-2 and TRBJ1-2, with a weak D call TRBD1 (6 bases). The germline V gene has CDR1 LGHNA and CDR2 YNFKEQ. Trimming took 0 bases from V and 4 from J, leaving 21 bases between them. This CDR3 contains 18 residues. The DNA of the CDR3 is TGTGCCAGCAGCCAAGAACGGACAGAGGGGTATCGGGCCTATGGCTACACCTTC. This encodes CASSQERTEGYRAYGYTF.

This clone was seen a few times. The genes are TRBV9 and TRBJ2-2; 12 positions agree with TRBD2. The J segment lost 6 bases and the V segment lost 0 bases, leaving 6 bases of the junction unmatched. Germline V CDR1 and CDR2: SGDLS, YYNGEE. The CDR3 has 17 residues. The CDR3 DNA reads as TGTGCCAGCAGCGTAGTCCCGCTAGCGGGAGGGCCCGGGGAGCTGTTTTTT. Translation: CASSVVPLAGGPGELFF.

The V and J genes are TRBV19 and TRBJ2-1; 9 bases line up with TRBD2. Looked up from germline, CDR1 is LNHDA and CDR2 is SQIVND (reference sequence). Losses at the gene ends were 6 bases for V and 14 bases for J; bases not matched to a gene: 14. The CDR3 runs 14 residues. CDR3 DNA: TGTGCCAGTAGATCGGTCGGCGGGAGGGCCATAGAGTTCTTC. Translation gives CASRSVGGRAIEFF.

This chain links TRBV30 with TRBJ1-2, with 8 bases that match TRBD1. V shed 4 bases, J shed 8 bases, and the junction held 9 bases outside the gene matches. From germline, CDR1 is GTSNPN and CDR2 SVGIG (reference sequence). The CDR3 loop spans 13 amino acids. Written as DNA, the CDR3 is TGTGCCTGGACATCAGGGGGCGGGGACGGCTACACCTTC. It yields the protein CAWTSGGGDGYTF.

The chain joins TRBV30 to TRBJ2-5, with 8 nucleotides matching TRBD2. The CDR3 contains 18 residues. Germline V CDR1 and CDR2: GTSNPN, SVGIG (reference sequence). J gave up 1 base and V 5 bases, and 18 bases lay outside the gene matches. The CDR3 coding sequence is TGTGCCTGGTCAGCCTTTCTAGCTGCGGGAGGTGGCCAAGAGACCCAGTACTTC. This encodes CAWSAFLAAGGGQETQYF.

The chain couples TRBV9 to TRBJ2-7; 7 positions match TRBD2. Germline CDR1 reads SGDLS; CDR2 reads YYNGEE. The CDR3 runs to 17 residues. After removal of 0 bases from V and 2 bases from J, the junction contained 11 bases not matched to a gene. Written as DNA, the CDR3 is TGTGCCAGCAGCGTAGGGGGGGGGAGGCCCTCCCCCTACGAGCAGTACTTC. Amino acids: CASSVGGGRPSPYEQYF. The whole variable domain, remainder taken from reference TRBV9 and TRBJ2-7, is DSGVTQTPKHLITATGQRVTLRCSPRSGDLSVYWYQQSLDQGLQFLIQYYNGEERAKGNILERFSAQQFPDLHSELNLSSLELGDSALYFCASSVGGGRPSPYEQYFGPGTRLTVT.

This rearrangement joins TRBV10-3 to TRBJ1-1, with 10 bases aligning to TRBD1. Germline assignment: CDR1 ENHRY and CDR2 SYGVKD. With V trimmed by 0 bases and J by 6 bases, 4 bases remained unmatched. CDR3 length equals 15 residues. In nucleotides, the CDR3 is TGTGCCATCAGTGAGTCGGACAGGGGGAGCGCTGAAGCTTTCTTT. It encodes CAISESDRGSAEAFF.

This chain connects TRBV5-8 to TRBJ2-1; TRBD2 matches at 11 bases. Looked up from germline, CDR1 is SGHTS and CDR2 is YDEGEE. Trimming cost V 2 bases and J 6 bases; bases outside gene matches: 10. CDR3 size: 17 residues. CDR3 loop: CASSLGTLAGGLNEQFF. The CDR3 bases are TGTGCCAGCAGCTTAGGGACCCTAGCGGGAGGACTCAATGAGCAGTTCTTC.

The rearrangement links TRBV5-1 to TRBJ2-1; 7 bases fit TRBD2. The CDR3 is 15 amino acids. From germline, CDR1 is SGHRS and CDR2 YFSETQ. J gave up 0 bases and V 4 bases, and 4 bases lay outside the gene matches. The DNA for the CDR3 is TGCGCCAGCAGCCGCGGGGGTAGCTCCTACAATGAGCAGTTCTTC. It translates to CASSRGGSSYNEQFF.

This clone was counted between two and nine times. The chain uses TRBV25-1 and TRBJ1-2; maybe TRBD1 (6 bases). V was trimmed by 2 bases and J by 5 bases, leaving 9 bases between them. The CDR3 consists of 13 residues. Per the germline V gene, CDR1 is MGHDK and CDR2 is SYGVNS. Here the CDR3 DNA reads TGTGCCAGCAGTGAAGGGGACACTTATGGCTACACCTTC. It translates to CASSEGDTYGYTF.

The CDR3 here is CASSQSTSAEQYF. The CDR3 nucleotides read TGTGCCAGCAGCCAATCGACTAGCGCTGAGCAGTACTTC. The J gene is TRBJ2-7, the V gene TRBV16, with 8 bases identical to TRBD2. CDR3 length: 13 residues. Germline-derived CDR1 and CDR2 are KGHSY and FQNENV. The junction had 2 bases not matched to a gene; V was cut back by 0 bases and J by 7 bases.

J is TRBJ2-3 and V is TRBV5-1; D perhaps matches TRBD2 (5 bases). This CDR3 has 15 amino acids. V lost 0 bases, J lost 4 bases, and 12 bases lay in between. From germline, CDR1 is SGHRS and CDR2 YFSETQ. CDR3 amino acids: CASSLAGPGSDTQYF. CDR3 nucleotides: TGCGCCAGCAGCTTGGCCGGTCCGGGGTCAGATACGCAGTATTTT.

Here the CDR3 DNA reads TGTGCCAGCAGCGAATACGGACAGGGATCCCTCTATGAGCAGTTCTTC. Translated: CASSEYGQGSLYEQFF. The rearrangement uses TRBV7-2 and TRBJ2-1; the match to TRBD1 covers 8 bases. The CDR3 covers 16 residues. J gave up 8 bases and V 5 bases, and 14 bases lay outside the gene matches. The V gene's germline CDR1 is SGHTA and CDR2 FQGNSA. Looking up the rest from reference TRBV7-2 and TRBJ2-1 gives the full variable domain: GAGVSQSPSNKVTEKGKDVELRCDPISGHTALYWYRQSLGQGLEFLIYFQGNSAPDKSGLPSDRFSAERTGGSVSTLTIQRTQQEDSAVYLCASSEYGQGSLYEQFFGPGTRLTVL.

This chain connects TRBV7-9 to TRBJ1-2, with 7 positions matching TRBD1. The CDR3 consists of 15 residues. The germline V gene has CDR1 SEHNR and CDR2 FQNEAQ (reference sequence). V gave up 2 bases and J gave up 3 bases; unmatched junction bases: 6. In nucleotides, the CDR3 is TGTGCCAGCAGCTTAACAGGGGTGGTTGACTATGGCTACACCTTC. Protein product: CASSLTGVVDYGYTF. The entire variable domain, with the rest obtained from reference TRBV7-9 and TRBJ1-2, is as follows: DTGVSQNPRHKITKRGQNVTFRCDPISEHNRLYWYRQTLGQGPEFLTYFQNEAQLEKSRLLSDRFSAERPKGSFSTLEIQRTEQGDSAMYLCASSLTGVVDYGYTFGSGTRLTVV.

The CDR3 coding sequence is TGTGCCAGCAGCTTAGGACTAGCGGACCCGAGAGATCAAGAGACCCAGTACTTC. As protein: CASSLGLADPRDQETQYF. The chain links TRBV7-3 to TRBJ2-5; TRBD2 matches 10 bases. The ends lost 2 bases at V and 2 bases at J; junction bases unmatched: 11. Germline values: CDR1 SGHTA, CDR2 FQGTGA. The CDR3 length is 18 residues. Full variable domain (rest looked up from reference TRBV7-3 and TRBJ2-5): GAGVSQTPSNKVTEKGKYVELRCDPISGHTALYWYRQSLGQGPEFLIYFQGTGAADDSGLPNDRFFAVRPEGSVSTLKIQRTERGDSAVYLCASSLGLADPRDQETQYFGPGTRLLVL.

The chain joins TRBV6-5 to TRBJ2-7; 8 nucleotides agree with TRBD1. The CDR3 is 15 residues long. Germline CDR1 reads MNHEY; CDR2 reads SVGAGI. The V gene end was trimmed by 5 bases and the J gene end by 3 bases; junction bases not matched to a gene: 9. CDR3: CASSLTGTGVYEQYF. The CDR3 DNA sequence: TGTGCCAGCAGTCTAACCGGGACAGGAGTCTACGAGCAGTACTTC.

The chain recombines TRBV4-3 with TRBJ2-3; tentative D call: TRBD1 (7 bases). This CDR3 is built from 16 residues. The ends were cut back, 2 bases at V and 5 bases at J, with 17 bases in the middle. CDR1 LGHNA and CDR2 YSLEER come from the germline V gene. The CDR3 coding sequence is TGCGCCAGCAGCCAATCGCCGACAGGGCGGGGAGATACGCAGTATTTT. This gives the protein CASSQSPTGRGDTQYF.

This rearrangement joins TRBV3-1 (or the pseudogene TRBV3-2) to TRBJ1-1; 7 positions agree with TRBD1. The CDR3 extends over 14 amino acids. V gave up 4 bases and J gave up 6 bases; unmatched junction bases: 8. Germline V CDR1 and CDR2: LGHDT, YNNKEL (reference sequence). The CDR3 DNA reads TGTGCCAGCAGCCTCCGACAGGGCTTTCCTGAAGCTTTCTTT. This translates into CASSLRQGFPEAFF.

This clone was seen a few times. The chain couples TRBV18 to TRBJ1-5, with 10 positions matching TRBD1. Germline values: CDR1 KGHSH, CDR2 LQKENI. Trimming removed 3 bases from V and 4 bases from J; junction bases left unmatched: 3. The length of the CDR3 is 15 residues. CDR3 residues: CASSPGQGHNQPQHF. CDR3 coding DNA: TGTGCCAGCTCACCGGGACAGGGGCATAATCAGCCCCAGCATTTT.

This sequence joins TRBV4-1 and TRBJ2-1; 9 bases are shared with TRBD2. The CDR3 has 19 residues. Trimming cost V 0 bases and J 2 bases; bases outside gene matches: 11. Germline CDR1 is MGHRA and CDR2 is YSYEKL. The chain's CDR3 is CASSQDRREGRGTYNEQFF. The CDR3 nucleotides read TGCGCCAGCAGCCAAGATCGGCGGGAGGGCCGTGGGACCTACAATGAGCAGTTCTTC.

The V call is TRBV19, the J call TRBJ2-3; 7 bases agree with TRBD1. Germline V gene lookup returns CDR1 LNHDA and CDR2 SQIVND (reference sequence). The V gene end was trimmed by 5 bases and the J gene end by 3 bases; junction bases not matched to a gene: 14. The CDR3 extends over 17 amino acids. The CDR3 nucleotides are TGTGCCAGTAGTCCCTTACAGGGGTTAGACGTTACAGATACGCAGTATTTT. It translates to CASSPLQGLDVTDTQYF.

The chain has TRBV6-1 and TRBJ2-5, with D maybe TRBD2 (5 bases). This CDR3 has 15 residues. Germline values: CDR1 MNHNS, CDR2 SASEGT. V was pared by 2 bases and J by 1 base, with 11 bases between. This CDR3 is CASSELAGLQETQYF. The CDR3 nucleotides read TGTGCCAGCAGTGAACTTGCGGGTCTCCAAGAGACCCAGTACTTC.

The V gene is TRBV7-9, the J gene TRBJ2-2; D is unclear. Deletions cut 1 base from V and 2 bases from J, with 17 bases between. CDR1 and CDR2 (germline): SEHNR, FQNEAQ (reference sequence). The CDR3 totals 18 residues. The CDR3 sequence: CASSLVPTVKLNTGELFF. For the CDR3, the DNA is TGTGCCAGCAGCTTAGTTCCGACTGTGAAACTAAACACCGGGGAGCTGTTTTTT.

This chain links TRBV16 with TRBJ1-5; 10 bases are a match to TRBD1. Germline assignment: CDR1 KGHSY and CDR2 FQNENV. After removal of 0 bases from V and 7 bases from J, the junction contained 3 bases not matched to a gene. This CDR3 is 15 amino acids long. The CDR3 protein is CASSQSGTGEQPQHF. In DNA, the CDR3 is TGTGCCAGCAGCCAATCGGGGACAGGGGAGCAGCCCCAGCATTTT.

The CDR3 loop is CASSEWGSGSETGELFF. In nucleotides, the CDR3 is TGCGCCAGCAGTGAGTGGGGGAGCGGGAGTGAGACCGGGGAGCTGTTTTTT. The chain is built from TRBV10-1 and TRBJ2-2; TRBD2 matches 8 bases. There are 17 residues in the CDR3. J gave up 5 bases and V 1 base, and 9 bases lay outside the gene matches. CDR1 is WNHNN and CDR2 is SYGVQD in the germline V gene (reference sequence).

The chain combines TRBV28 with TRBJ2-1; perhaps TRBD1 as D (6 bases). This CDR3 contains 15 residues. Germline-derived CDR1 and CDR2 are MDHEN and SYDVKM. V was pared by 3 bases and J by 5 bases, with 14 bases between. The CDR3 DNA reads as TGTGCCAGCAGTTTGATGGGGGCCGGGGACAATGAGCAGTTCTTC. As protein: CASSLMGAGDNEQFF.

The chain couples TRBV5-1 to TRBJ1-3; 7 nucleotides line up with TRBD1. V was pared by 0 bases and J by 0 bases, with 9 bases of the junction left unmatched. The CDR3 contains 18 residues. The germline V gene encodes CDR1 SGHRS and CDR2 YFSETQ. The CDR3 protein is CASSLEGAGPFSGNTIYF. Here the CDR3 DNA reads TGCGCCAGCAGCTTGGAGGGGGCAGGGCCCTTCTCTGGAAACACCATATATTTT.

In its sample, this clone was seen once. This chain joins TRBV7-8 and TRBJ2-7, with 13 bases matching TRBD2. The CDR3 length is 15 residues. J lost 3 bases, V lost 6 bases, and 5 bases had no gene match. From germline, CDR1 is SGHVS and CDR2 FQNEAQ. CDR3 region: CASRPGLAGLYEQYF. The CDR3 nucleotides are TGTGCCAGCAGACCGGGACTAGCGGGGCTCTACGAGCAGTACTTC.

The chain links TRBV27 to TRBJ2-3; D might be TRBD1 (6 bases). Trimming stripped 7 bases from V and 7 bases from J, with 21 bases between. Germline CDR1 and CDR2: MNHEY and SMNVEV (reference sequence). The CDR3 runs to 15 residues. The CDR3 loop is CASTVTGEHLNTQYF. In DNA form, the CDR3 reads TGTGCCAGCACTGTGACAGGAGAACACTTAAATACGCAGTATTTT.

CDR3 DNA sequence: TGTGCCAGCAGCGTCGGACTTTCCACCGGGGAGCTGTTTTTT. Protein: CASSVGLSTGELFF. The J gene is TRBJ2-2, the V gene TRBV7-3; D perhaps matches TRBD2 (5 bases). The CDR3 loop spans 14 amino acids. The germline V gene has CDR1 SGHTA and CDR2 FQGTGA. Trimming pared 5 bases from V and 4 bases from J, leaving 11 bases between.